The present T cell receptor (beta chain) was sequenced within a study of shared clonotypes between healthy human individuals. This CDR3 has 15 amino acids. Trimming left V 4 bases short and J 1 base short, with 13 bases between. CDR1 is SGHDN and CDR2 is FVKESK in the germline V gene. Here immunoSEQ multiplex PCR was the method, and the copy in TCRdb shows in-frame clones only, minus some. The data contain around 1,900,000 clones, over 85% of them singletons. CD45RO-negative, CCR7-positively selected cells formed the naive CD8 fraction, excluding terminally differentiated effector memory CD45RA+ cells. There were only Caucasian adults among the donors, and all lived in Nashville, Tennessee.

The chain has TRBV14 and TRBJ1-1, with D uncertain. This TCR came from a man younger than 35 in good health. Some clones in this sample may be carry-over from other donors' samples. Specimen: naive CD8+ T cells from PBMCs. In DNA form, the CDR3 reads TGTGCCAGCAGCCTACTCCCAGGACCGAACACTGAAGCTTTCTTT. Translated: CASSLLPGPNTEAFF. The variable domain in full, completed from reference TRBV14 and TRBJ1-1, reads EAGVTQFPSHSVIEKGQTVTLRCDPISGHDNLYWYRRVMGKEIKFLLHFVKESKQDESGMPNNRFLAERTGGTYSTLKVQPAELEDSGVYFCASSLLPGPNTEAFFGQGTRLTVV.